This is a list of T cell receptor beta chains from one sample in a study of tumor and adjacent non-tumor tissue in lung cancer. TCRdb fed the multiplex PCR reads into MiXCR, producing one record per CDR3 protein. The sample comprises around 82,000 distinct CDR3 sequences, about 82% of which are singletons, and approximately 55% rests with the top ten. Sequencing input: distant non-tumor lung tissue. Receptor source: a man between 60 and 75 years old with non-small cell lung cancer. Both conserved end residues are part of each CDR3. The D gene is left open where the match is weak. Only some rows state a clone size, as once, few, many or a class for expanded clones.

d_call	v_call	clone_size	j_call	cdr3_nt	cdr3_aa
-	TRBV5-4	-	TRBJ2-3	TGTGCCAGCAGCTTGGCCGCAGATACGAAGTATTTT	CASSLAADTKYF
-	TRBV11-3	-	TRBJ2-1	TGTGCCAGCAGCTCGTCTAGCGAGACCAACAATGAGCCGTTCTTC	CASSSSSETNNEPFF
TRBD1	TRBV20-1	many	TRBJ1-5	TGCAGTGCTAGAGAACACAGGGGGCTGGGTCAGCCCCAGCATTTT	CSAREHRGLGQPQHF
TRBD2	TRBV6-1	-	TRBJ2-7	TGTGCCGTACAGACTAGCGGGGGGGTAGCGCAGTACTTC	CAVQTSGGVAQYF
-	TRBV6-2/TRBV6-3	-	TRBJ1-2	TGTACCAACGTGGACAGTCCCTGGGGCTACACCTTC	CTNVDSPWGYTF
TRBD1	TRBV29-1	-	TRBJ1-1	TGCAGCGCTCTGGACAGGTTGGGGACTGAAGCTTTCTTT	CSALDRLGTEAFF
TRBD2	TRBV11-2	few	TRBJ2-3	TGTGCCAGTAGCTTTTTCCTAGCGGTAGCAGATACGCACTATTTT	CASSFFLAVADTHYF
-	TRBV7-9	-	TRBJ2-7	TGTGCCAGCACCCTGGACAAGGGTCACGAGCAGTATTTC	CASTLDKGHEQYF
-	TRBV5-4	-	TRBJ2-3	TGTGCCAGCAACAAGGGTATTACTAGAAGTAGCACAGATACGCAGTATTTT	CASNKGITRSSTDTQYF
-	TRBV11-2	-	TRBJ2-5	TGTGTCAACAGCTCCACAATGTGGGGGCCAAAGGAGACCAAGTACTTC	CVNSSTMWGPKETKYF
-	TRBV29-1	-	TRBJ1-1	TGCAGCGTTGATGGTGGACCCGCTGAAGCATTCTTT	CSVDGGPAEAFF
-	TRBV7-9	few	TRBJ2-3	TGTGCCAGCAGCTTGCAGGGCGGGGTTTCTAGCACAGATACGCAGTATTTT	CASSLQGGVSSTDTQYF
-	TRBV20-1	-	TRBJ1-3	TGCAGTGCCAACGCACTGGGATGGGATATCACCATGTATTTT	CSANALGWDITMYF
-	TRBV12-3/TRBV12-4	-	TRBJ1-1	TGTGCCAGCAGATTTCCAGGGATACTGAACACCGAAGCTTTCTTT	CASRFPGILNTEAFF
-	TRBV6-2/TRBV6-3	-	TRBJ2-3	TGTGCCAGCCTGACTCACGTTTCCACAGATACGCAGTATTTT	CASLTHVSTDTQYF
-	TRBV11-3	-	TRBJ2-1	TGTGCCAGCAGCTTAGTTGCGATTAGCTGGAGGGAGAAGCAGTTCTTC	CASSLVAISWREKQFF
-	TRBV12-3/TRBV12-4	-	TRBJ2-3	TGTGCCAGCAGTTTAGATAGGTCCACAGATACGCAGTATTTT	CASSLDRSTDTQYF
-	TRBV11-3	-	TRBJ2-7	TGTGCCAGCAGCAAGGGCATCTACGAGCAGTACTTC	CASSKGIYEQYF
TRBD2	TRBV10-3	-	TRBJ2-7	TGTACCATCAGTAACGGACTAGCGGGAGGGCTGCAGGCCTATGAGCAGTACTTC	CTISNGLAGGLQAYEQYF
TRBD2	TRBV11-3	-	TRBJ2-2	TGTGCCAGCAGCTCCCGGGGAGCGGGAGGATACAGAGCCAGGGTGCTGCTTTTT	CASSSRGAGGYRARVLLF
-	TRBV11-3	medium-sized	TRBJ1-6	TGTGCCAGCAGCTTTGAGGGGAATTCACCCCTCCACTTT	CASSFEGNSPLHF
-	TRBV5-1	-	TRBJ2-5	TGCGCCAGTAGCTTGGGGGTAATCGGGAAAGAGACCCAGTACTTC	CASSLGVIGKETQYF
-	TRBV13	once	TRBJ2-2	TGTGTCAGCAGCCGGCCAGCCGGGGAGCCGTTTTTT	CVSSRPAGEPFF
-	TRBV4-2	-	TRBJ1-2	TGTGCTAGCAGCCAAGAGCAATCGATGGATGGTTACACCTTC	CASSQEQSMDGYTF
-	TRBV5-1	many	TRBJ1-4	TGCGCCAGCAGCTTGCCGGCCGTTGGTAATGAAAAACTGTTTTTT	CASSLPAVGNEKLFF
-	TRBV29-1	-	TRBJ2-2	TGCAGCGTTGCTGAGAACAGGGCCACCGAGGAGCTGTTTTTT	CSVAENRATEELFF
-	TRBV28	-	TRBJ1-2	TGTGCCAGCAGCAAGACCGGGCTCCAGGTAGGCTACATCTTC	CASSKTGLQVGYIF
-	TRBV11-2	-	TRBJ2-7	TGTGCCAGCAGCTTTATGCCCAAACAGTACTTC	CASSFMPKQYF
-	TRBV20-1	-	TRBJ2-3	TGTAGTGCTAGAGATCAGCGGACTGACACAGATACGCAGTATTTT	CSARDQRTDTDTQYF
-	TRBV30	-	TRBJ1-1	TGTGCCCGGAGTGTAAGAGTGGACACCGAAGCTTTCTTT	CARSVRVDTEAFF
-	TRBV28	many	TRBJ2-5	TGTGCCAGCAGTTCTGAAGAGACCCAGTACTTC	CASSSEETQYF
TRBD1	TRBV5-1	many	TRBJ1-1	TGCGCCAGCAGCCCTCGACAGGGAATTGTGGACACTGAAGCTTTCTTT	CASSPRQGIVDTEAFF
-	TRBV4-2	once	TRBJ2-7	TGTGCCAGCGGTACCTACTACGAGCAGTACTTC	CASGTYYEQYF
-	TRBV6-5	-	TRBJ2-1	TGTGGCAGCAGCCCATTACACACATATCCTATCAATGAGCAGTTCTTC	CGSSPLHTYPINEQFF
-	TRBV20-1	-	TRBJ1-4	TGCAGCGATAGGGCATTTGAAAAACGGTTTTTT	CSDRAFEKRFF
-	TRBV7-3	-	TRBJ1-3	TGTGCCAGGAGCTTATCAGGAGGCTTCGGAAACACCATATATTTT	CARSLSGGFGNTIYF
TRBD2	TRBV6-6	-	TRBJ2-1	TGTGCCAGCAGTCAACTAGCGGGGGTACACAATAAGCAGTTCTTC	CASSQLAGVHNKQFF
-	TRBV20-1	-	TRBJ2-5	TGCAGCGCTAGAGAAGGAGTGACCCTGTACTTC	CSAREGVTLYF
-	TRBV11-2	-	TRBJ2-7	TGTGCCAGCAGCGTACTGCACAGCTCCTATGAGCACTACTTC	CASSVLHSSYEHYF
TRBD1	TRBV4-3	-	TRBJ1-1	TGCGCCAGCAGCCAAGGTGGGGGCAGGGGGGCTGGAGCTTTCTTT	CASSQGGGRGAGAFF
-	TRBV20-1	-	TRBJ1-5	TGCAGTGCTAGAGATCAACAGGGCTATGGGCAGCCCCAGCATTTT	CSARDQQGYGQPQHF